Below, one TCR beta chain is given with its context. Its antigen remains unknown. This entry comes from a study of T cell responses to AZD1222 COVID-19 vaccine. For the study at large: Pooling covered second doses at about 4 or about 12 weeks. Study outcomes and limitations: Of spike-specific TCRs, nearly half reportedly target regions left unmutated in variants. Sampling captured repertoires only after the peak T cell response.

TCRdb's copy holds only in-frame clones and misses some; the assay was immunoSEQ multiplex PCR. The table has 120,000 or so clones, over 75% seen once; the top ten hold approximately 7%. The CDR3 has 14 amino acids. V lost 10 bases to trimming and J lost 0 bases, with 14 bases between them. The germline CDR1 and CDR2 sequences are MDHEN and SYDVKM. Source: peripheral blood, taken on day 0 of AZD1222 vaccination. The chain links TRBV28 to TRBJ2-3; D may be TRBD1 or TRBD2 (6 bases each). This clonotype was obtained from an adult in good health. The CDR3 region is CATGRQVSTDTQYF. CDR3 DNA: TGTGCCACCGGGAGACAGGTGAGCACAGATACGCAGTATTTT.